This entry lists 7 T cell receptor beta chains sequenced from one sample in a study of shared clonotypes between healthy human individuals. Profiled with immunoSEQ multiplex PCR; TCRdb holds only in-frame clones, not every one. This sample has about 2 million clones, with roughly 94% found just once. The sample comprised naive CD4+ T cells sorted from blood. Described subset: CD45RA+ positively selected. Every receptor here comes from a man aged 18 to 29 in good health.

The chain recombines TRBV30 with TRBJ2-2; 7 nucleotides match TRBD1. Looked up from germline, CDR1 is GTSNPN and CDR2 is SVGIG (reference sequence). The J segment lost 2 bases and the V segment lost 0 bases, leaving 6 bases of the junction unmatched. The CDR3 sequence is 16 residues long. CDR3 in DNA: TGTGCCTGGAGTGTATTGGACAGGCCCAACACCGGGGAGCTGTTTTTT. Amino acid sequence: CAWSVLDRPNTGELFF.

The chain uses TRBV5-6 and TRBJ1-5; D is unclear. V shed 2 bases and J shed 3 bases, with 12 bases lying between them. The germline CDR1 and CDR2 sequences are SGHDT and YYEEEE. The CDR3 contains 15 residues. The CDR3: CASSLLGNDNQPQHF. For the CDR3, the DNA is TGTGCCAGCAGCTTACTCGGGAATGACAATCAGCCCCAGCATTTT. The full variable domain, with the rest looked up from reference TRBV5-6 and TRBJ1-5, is DAGVTQSPTHLIKTRGQQVTLRCSPKSGHDTVSWYQQALGQGPQFIFQYYEEEERQRGNFPDRFSGHQFPNYSSELNVNALLLGDSALYLCASSLLGNDNQPQHFGDGTRLSIL.

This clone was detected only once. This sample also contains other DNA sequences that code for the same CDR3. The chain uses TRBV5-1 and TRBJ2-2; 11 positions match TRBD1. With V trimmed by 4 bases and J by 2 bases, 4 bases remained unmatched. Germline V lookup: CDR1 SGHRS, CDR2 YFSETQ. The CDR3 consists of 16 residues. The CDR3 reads CASSPGTGGNTGELFF. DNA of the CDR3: TGCGCCAGCAGCCCAGGGACAGGGGGTAACACCGGGGAGCTGTTTTTT.

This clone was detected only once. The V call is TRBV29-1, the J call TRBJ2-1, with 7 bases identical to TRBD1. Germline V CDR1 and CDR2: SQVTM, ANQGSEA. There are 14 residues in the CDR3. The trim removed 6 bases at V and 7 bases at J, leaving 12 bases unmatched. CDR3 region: CSVDHIEQGNEQFF. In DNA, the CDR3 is TGCAGCGTCGACCATATCGAACAGGGGAATGAGCAGTTCTTC.

CDR3 residues: CASSWVTSSYEQYF. The DNA of the CDR3 is TGTGCCAGCAGCTGGGTGACTAGCTCCTACGAGCAGTACTTC. The V and J genes are TRBV5-6 and TRBJ2-7; tentatively, D is TRBD2 (6 bases). CDR3 length: 14 residues. The V end lost 3 bases, the J end lost 0 bases, and 10 bases lay between the germline ends. The V gene's germline CDR1 is SGHDT and CDR2 YYEEEE.

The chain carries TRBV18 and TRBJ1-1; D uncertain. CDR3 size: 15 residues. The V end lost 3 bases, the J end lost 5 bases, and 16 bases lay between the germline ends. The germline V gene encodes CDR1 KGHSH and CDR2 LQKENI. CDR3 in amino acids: CASSPSTEVGTEAFF. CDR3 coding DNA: TGTGCCAGCTCACCTTCTACTGAGGTAGGGACTGAAGCTTTCTTT.

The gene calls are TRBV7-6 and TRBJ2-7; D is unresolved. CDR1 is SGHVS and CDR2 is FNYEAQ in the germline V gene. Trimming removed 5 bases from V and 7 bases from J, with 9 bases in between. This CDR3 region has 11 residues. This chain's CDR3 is CASSVTGEQYF. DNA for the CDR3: TGTGCCAGCAGCGTAACGGGTGAGCAGTACTTC.